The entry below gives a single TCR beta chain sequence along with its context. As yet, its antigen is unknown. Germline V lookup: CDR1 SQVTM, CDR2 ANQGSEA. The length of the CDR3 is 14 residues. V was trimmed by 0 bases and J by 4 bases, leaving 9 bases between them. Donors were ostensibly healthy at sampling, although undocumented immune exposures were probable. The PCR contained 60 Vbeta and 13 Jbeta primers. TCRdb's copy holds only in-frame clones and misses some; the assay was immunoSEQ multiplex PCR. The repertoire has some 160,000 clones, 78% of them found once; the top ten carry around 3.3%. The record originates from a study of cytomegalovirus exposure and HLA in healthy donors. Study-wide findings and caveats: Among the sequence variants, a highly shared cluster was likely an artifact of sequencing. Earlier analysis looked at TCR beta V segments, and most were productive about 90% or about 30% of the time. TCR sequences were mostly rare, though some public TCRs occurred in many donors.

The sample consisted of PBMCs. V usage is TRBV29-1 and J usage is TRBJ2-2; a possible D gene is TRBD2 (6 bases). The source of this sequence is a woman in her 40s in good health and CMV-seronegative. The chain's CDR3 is CSVEERGTTGELFF. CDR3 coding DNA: TGCAGCGTTGAAGAGCGGGGTACCACCGGGGAGCTGTTTTTT.